These 3 T cell receptor beta chains share one sample of origin, sequenced in a study of OX40 agonist ivuxolimab in advanced cancers. To prepare the library, the immunoSEQ multiplex PCR assay was applied. In TCRdb, the immuneACCESS table is reduced to in-frame sequences with V and J assigned. These tables do not hold every clone; where another copy was compared, an unresolved V gene accounts for under half, and the others remain unexplained. The sample table records just over 60,000 clones; 91% of these occur just once. 12% of the sample belongs to the ten largest clones. This sample comprised CD4+ or CD8+ T cells sorted from blood, obtained in a trial of the OX40 agonist ivuxolimab. The source is an adult with an advanced solid tumor such as melanoma, head and neck, liver or kidney cancer.

CDR3 in amino acids: CASSLGQLNTGELFF. CDR3 nucleotides: TGTGCCAGCAGCTTGGGGCAGCTAAACACCGGGGAGCTGTTTTTT. The chain links TRBV5-5 to TRBJ2-2, with unresolved D. V gave up 0 bases and J gave up 2 bases, with 8 bases separating them. The germline V gene encodes CDR1 SGHKS and CDR2 YYEKEE (reference sequence). This CDR3 is 15 amino acids long. The variable domain in full, with the rest retrieved from reference TRBV5-5 and TRBJ2-2, is DAGVTQSPTHLIKTRGQQVTLRCSPISGHKSVSWYQQVLGQGPQFIFQYYEKEERGRGNFPDRFSARQFPNYSSELNVNALLLGDSALYLCASSLGQLNTGELFFGEGSRLTVL.

V is TRBV11-2 and J is TRBJ2-7; D possibly corresponds to TRBD1 (7 bases). Germline CDR1 and CDR2: SGHAT and FQNNGV. This CDR3 region has 16 residues. Deletions cut 5 bases from V and 4 bases from J, with 21 bases between. CDR3 nucleotides: TGTGCCAGCAGCGCAAGACAGGGCGGGGATTCATACGAGCAGTACTTC. Translation: CASSARQGGDSYEQYF.

The rearrangement uses TRBV5-6 and TRBJ2-7; 10 nucleotides match TRBD2. The CDR3 runs 15 residues. V gave up 0 bases and J gave up 5 bases; unmatched junction bases: 5. Germline V gene data show CDR1 as SGHDT and CDR2 as YYEEEE. The CDR3: CASSLDQREGNEQYF. CDR3 DNA sequence: TGTGCCAGCAGCTTGGACCAGCGGGAGGGAAACGAGCAGTACTTC. Full variable domain (outside the CDR3, taken from reference TRBV5-6 and TRBJ2-7): DAGVTQSPTHLIKTRGQQVTLRCSPKSGHDTVSWYQQALGQGPQFIFQYYEEEERQRGNFPDRFSGHQFPNYSSELNVNALLLGDSALYLCASSLDQREGNEQYFGPGTRLTVT.